This is a list of T cell receptor beta chains from one sample in a study of beta chain features in type 1 diabetes. The repertoire was sequenced with immunoSEQ multiplex PCR; TCRdb's copy has only in-frame clones and lacks some. The sample has hundreds of thousands of clones; 11% to 15% are singletons. The sequenced sample was naive CD4+ T cells from blood. The receptors come from a man aged 25-45 years in good health. The CDR3 runs from the conserved cysteine through the conserved F or W. A D gene is named only where the DNA matches it firmly. A row's size may be missing; if present it is once, few, many or a size class.

CDR3,DNA,V,size,J,D
CASSLAGGRSPGELFF,TGTGCCAGCAGCTTAGCGGGGGGCCGATCCCCCGGGGAGCTGTTTTTT,TRBV7-2,few,TRBJ2-2,NA
CASSPDRDRVGYF,TGTGCCAGCAGCCCAGACCGGGACAGGGTAGGGTATTTT,TRBV7-2,few,TRBJ2-3,TRBD1
CASSPGLAGNNEQFF,TGTGCCAGCTCACCCGGGTTGGCGGGCAACAATGAGCAGTTCTTC,TRBV18,few,TRBJ2-1,NA
CASSPLGTGFTDTQYF,TGTGCCAGCAGCCCGCTTGGGACAGGGTTCACAGATACGCAGTATTTT,TRBV7-9,NA,TRBJ2-3,TRBD1
CASSSADTQYF,TGTGCCAGCAGCTCCGCAGATACGCAGTATTTT,TRBV7-2,few,TRBJ2-3,NA
CASSFGGSTDTQYF,TGTGCCAGCAGCTTCGGCGGAAGCACAGATACGCAGTATTTT,TRBV7-2,NA,TRBJ2-3,NA
CAWIPLTLNTEAFF,TGTGCCTGGATACCCTTGACTCTCAACACTGAAGCTTTCTTT,TRBV30,few,TRBJ1-1,NA
CASSLVLAGGGAQVHEQFF,TGTGCCAGCAGCTTAGTTCTAGCGGGAGGTGGTGCACAAGTCCATGAGCAGTTCTTC,TRBV7-2,few,TRBJ2-1,TRBD2
CSVGPPGPKNIQYF,TGCAGCGTTGGACCCCCAGGGCCCAAAAACATTCAGTACTTC,TRBV29-1,few,TRBJ2-4,NA
CASSLERAGGEQFF,TGCGCCAGCAGCTTGGAGAGGGCCGGGGGTGAGCAGTTCTTC,TRBV5-1,NA,TRBJ2-1,NA
CASSLLDLPWFF,TGTGCCAGCAGCTTATTGGACCTCCCGTGGTTCTTC,TRBV7-9,few,TRBJ2-1,NA
CASSPTGGATGELFF,TGTGCCAGCAGCCCGACAGGGGGTGCCACCGGGGAGCTGTTTTTT,TRBV7-3,NA,TRBJ2-2,TRBD1
CASSRLSTEAFF,TGTGCCAGCAGCCGCTTAAGCACTGAAGCTTTCTTT,TRBV11-3,few,TRBJ1-1,NA
CASSRAGTRAGKLFF,TGTGCCAGCAGCCGAGCCGGGACCCGAGCAGGAAAACTGTTTTTT,TRBV7-9,few,TRBJ1-4,NA
CASSQDRFTDTQYF,TGTGCCAGCAGCCAAGATCGCTTCACAGATACGCAGTATTTT,TRBV4-2,few,TRBJ2-3,NA
CASSSSLLEQGAYEQYF,TGTGCCAGCAGCTCCTCCTTGTTGGAACAGGGTGCCTACGAGCAGTACTTC,TRBV7-6,few,TRBJ2-7,NA
CAWSVRARTGVGNTIYF,TGTGCCTGGAGTGTACGTGCCCGAACAGGGGTTGGAAACACCATATATTTT,TRBV30,few,TRBJ1-3,TRBD1
CASSESGTENTEAFF,TGTGCCAGCAGTGAATCTGGGACAGAGAACACTGAAGCTTTCTTT,TRBV25-1,few,TRBJ1-1,TRBD1
CASSPGTDTQYF,TGTGCCAGCAGTCCCGGCACAGATACGCAGTATTTT,TRBV2,many,TRBJ2-3,NA
CASSRGRATRNEQFF,TGTGCCAGCAGCCGCGGGCGAGCGACACGTAATGAGCAGTTCTTC,TRBV5-4,few,TRBJ2-1,NA
CASSLIATYNEQFF,TGTGCCAGCAGCTTAATAGCGACCTACAATGAGCAGTTCTTC,TRBV7-3,few,TRBJ2-1,NA
CASSSAARETQYF,TGTGCCAGCAGCTCCGCTGCGAGGGAGACCCAGTACTTC,TRBV11-2,NA,TRBJ2-5,NA
CASSARQGRETQYF,TGTGCCAGCAGCGCTCGACAGGGTCGGGAGACCCAGTACTTC,TRBV7-2,NA,TRBJ2-5,TRBD1
CAISGGLGQETQYF,TGTGCCATCAGTGGGGGACTAGGACAAGAGACCCAGTACTTC,TRBV10-3,few,TRBJ2-5,TRBD2
CASSFNRGWGGYTF,TGTGCCAGCAGTTTCAACAGGGGTTGGGGTGGCTACACCTTC,TRBV27,few,TRBJ1-2,TRBD1
CASSVSRGVETQYF,TGCGCCAGCAGCGTGTCCCGGGGTGTAGAGACCCAGTACTTC,TRBV5-1,NA,TRBJ2-5,NA
CASSLAPLAGGPRTDTQYF,TGTGCCAGCAGCTTAGCGCCCCTAGCGGGGGGGCCGCGCACAGATACGCAGTATTTT,TRBV7-9,NA,TRBJ2-3,TRBD2
CASSLGTSPTSYNEQFF,TGCGCCAGCAGCTTGGGTACTTCCCCAACCTCCTACAATGAGCAGTTCTTC,TRBV5-1,NA,TRBJ2-1,NA
CASSFRTGLSTDTQYF,TGTGCCAGCAGCTTCCGAACGGGACTTTCCACAGATACGCAGTATTTT,TRBV7-2,few,TRBJ2-3,NA
CAAASLIDEQYF,TGTGCAGCAGCATCACTTATCGACGAGCAGTACTTC,TRBV25-1,NA,TRBJ2-7,NA
CASRKGVVDGYTF,TGTGCCAGCAGAAAGGGGGTTGTCGATGGCTACACCTTC,TRBV4-2,NA,TRBJ1-2,NA
CASSQGYGGSETQYF,TGTGCCAGCAGCCAAGGGTACGGGGGCTCCGAGACCCAGTACTTC,TRBV14,few,TRBJ2-5,NA
CASSYGTSSYEQYF,TGCGCCAGCAGCTACGGCACGAGTTCCTACGAGCAGTACTTC,TRBV4-1,NA,TRBJ2-7,NA
CASSLERRGSYNEQFF,TGTGCCAGCAGCTTAGAAAGGCGCGGGAGTTACAATGAGCAGTTCTTC,TRBV7-2,NA,TRBJ2-1,TRBD2
CASSLGTTRATQYF,TGTGCCAGCAGTCTAGGGACTACAAGAGCGACCCAGTACTTC,TRBV6-5,few,TRBJ2-5,TRBD2
CASSEGVKNSPLHF,TGTGCCAGCAGTGAAGGGGTCAAAAATTCACCCCTCCACTTT,TRBV6-1,few,TRBJ1-6,NA
CASSQDLGELFF,TGCGCCAGCAGCCAAGACCTAGGGGAGCTGTTTTTT,TRBV4-3,NA,TRBJ2-2,NA
CAWSTIPRDGTEAFF,TGTGCCTGGAGTACCATCCCCCGGGATGGAACTGAAGCTTTCTTT,TRBV30,few,TRBJ1-1,NA
CASSSGLYNEQFF,TGCGCCAGCAGTTCGGGGCTCTACAATGAGCAGTTCTTC,TRBV4-3,NA,TRBJ2-1,NA
CSVGRGDSPVLYGYTF,TGCAGCGTTGGAAGGGGAGACAGCCCCGTGTTGTATGGCTACACCTTC,TRBV29-1,NA,TRBJ1-2,NA
CASNLDRANNEQFF,TGTGCCAGCAATCTGGACAGGGCAAACAATGAGCAGTTCTTC,TRBV27,NA,TRBJ2-1,TRBD1